A selection of T cell receptor beta chains follows, all from one sample in a study of blood T cell repertoires in COVID-19. This table comes from immunoSEQ multiplex PCR, and its TCRdb copy is limited to in-frame clones, with some not included. The sample yields some 190,000 clones, roughly 86% seen once. The sample comprised peripheral blood. The receptors were gathered from a man between 18 and 29 years old with active or convalescent COVID-19. Each CDR3 is given with its conserved first and last residue. The order of the fields is V gene, D gene, J gene, clone size, CDR3 DNA, CDR3 protein. The D gene is left open where the match is weak. Clone size is not always given. Where it is, it says once, few, many or a class for expanded clones.

TRBV4-2	-	TRBJ2-7	-	TGTGCCAGCAGCCAAGCCACATCCTACGAGCAGTACTTC	CASSQATSYEQYF
TRBV4-1	TRBD2	TRBJ2-3	-	TGCGCCAGCAGCCAAGAATTTTATACTAGCGGGGGGCGCACAGATACGCAGTATTTT	CASSQEFYTSGGRTDTQYF
TRBV6-5	TRBD1	TRBJ1-2	-	TGTGCCAGCAGGGGGACAGGGGCCTATGGCTACACCTTC	CASRGTGAYGYTF
TRBV11-2	TRBD1	TRBJ2-2	-	TGTGCCAGCAGCTTAGATTCGGGACAGGGTTGGTTAGCCGGGGAGCTGTTTTTT	CASSLDSGQGWLAGELFF
TRBV29-1	-	TRBJ1-2	once	TGCAGCGTTGGGTGGGTGGACTACGGCTACACCTTC	CSVGWVDYGYTF
TRBV4-1	TRBD2	TRBJ2-3	-	TGCGCCAGCAGCCAGTTAGCGGGGGGGGGCACAGATACGCAGTATTTT	CASSQLAGGGTDTQYF
TRBV5-6	-	TRBJ2-7	-	TGTGCCAGCAGTAAGACTACTTACGAGCAGTACTTC	CASSKTTYEQYF
TRBV5-1	TRBD1	TRBJ1-2	-	TGCGCCAGCAGCCCCGGACAGGGCGAGGAAGATCACACCTTC	CASSPGQGEEDHTF
TRBV11-2	TRBD1	TRBJ2-1	-	TGTGCCAGCAGCTTAGGACAGGGGAGTTACAATGAGCAGTTCTTC	CASSLGQGSYNEQFF
TRBV11-2	TRBD2	TRBJ2-5	-	TGTGCCAGCAGCTTAGATCTGGCCGGGAGGGCTCGAGAGACCCAGTACTTC	CASSLDLAGRARETQYF
TRBV5-1	-	TRBJ2-3	once	TGCGCCAGCAGCTTAGCAGGGCCGGGGGACACAGATACGCAGTATTTT	CASSLAGPGDTDTQYF
TRBV5-1	TRBD2	TRBJ2-7	-	TGCGCCAGCAGCGTACGACTAGCGGGGGGGCGCGAGGAGCAGTACTTC	CASSVRLAGGREEQYF
TRBV3-1/TRBV3-2	TRBD1	TRBJ1-5	few	TGTGCCAGCAGCCTGACAGGGGGCGATCAGCCCCAGCATTTT	CASSLTGGDQPQHF
TRBV4-1	-	TRBJ1-1	-	TGCGCCAGCAGCCAAGATCGGGGGGTGAACACTGAAGCTTTCTTT	CASSQDRGVNTEAFF
TRBV9	-	TRBJ2-7	once	TGTGCCAGCAGCGTAACCCCCACAGGGACCTACGAGCAGTACTTC	CASSVTPTGTYEQYF
TRBV5-4	TRBD2	TRBJ2-2	-	TGTGCCAGCAGCTTGGCCAGCGGGGGGAACACCGGGGAGCTGTTTTTT	CASSLASGGNTGELFF
TRBV5-1	-	TRBJ1-2	-	TGCGCCAGCAGCTTGGGTCTCGGGAACTATGGCTACACCTTC	CASSLGLGNYGYTF
TRBV11-2	TRBD2	TRBJ2-1	-	TGTGCCAGCAGCCAAAGCGGGGGGGCCTACAATGAGCAGTTCTTC	CASSQSGGAYNEQFF
TRBV4-2	-	TRBJ1-2	-	TGTGCCAGCAGCCAAGAGGGTCGGGGGTATGGCTACACCTTC	CASSQEGRGYGYTF
TRBV3-1/TRBV3-2	TRBD2	TRBJ2-4	-	TGTGCCAGCAGCCAAGAGGGACTAGCGGGAGTTGGAGCCAAAAACATTCAGTACTTC	CASSQEGLAGVGAKNIQYF
TRBV5-1	TRBD1	TRBJ1-5	-	TGCGCCAGCAGCACGGGACAGGGGACTAAAGCAGTCAATCAGCCCCAGCATTTT	CASSTGQGTKAVNQPQHF
TRBV14	-	TRBJ2-2	-	TGTGCCAGCAGCCAAGTGAGGGCAGAATGGGGCACCGGGGAGCTGTTTTTT	CASSQVRAEWGTGELFF
TRBV14	-	TRBJ1-1	-	TGTGCCAGCAGCCAAGGCGACGGCGGGAGGGTACAAAACACTGAAGCTTTCTTT	CASSQGDGGRVQNTEAFF
TRBV30	-	TRBJ2-3	-	TGTGCCTGGAGTAGGAGAGATACGCAGTATTTT	CAWSRRDTQYF
TRBV5-6	TRBD1	TRBJ1-1	few	TGTGCCAGCAGGCCTACAGGGGCGTTGAACACTGAAGCTTTCTTT	CASRPTGALNTEAFF